These 19 T cell receptor beta chains were sequenced from one sample in a study of Graves' ophthalmopathy and Graves' hyperthyroidism. For repertoire sequencing, the TCR beta CDR3 regions were amplified from RNA transcripts. The first round was an RT-PCR with HTBI primers, and the second round was a multiplex PCR. TCRdb independently ran MiXCR on the multiplex PCR reads; one entry per CDR3 protein. The table has roughly 400,000 distinct CDR3 sequences, approximately 15% seen once. The sequenced material came from peripheral blood. The receptor set was obtained from a woman between 18 and 29 years old with stable Graves' hyperthyroidism.

This clonotype showed up many times. CDR3 protein: CASSEGYPGNSPLHF. The CDR3 bases are TGTGCCAGCAGTGAAGGGTACCCTGGGAATTCACCCCTCCACTTT. The genes are TRBV6-1 and TRBJ1-6, with unresolved D. Germline CDR1 is MNHNS and CDR2 is SASEGT. V was trimmed by 1 base and J by 7 bases, leaving 11 bases between them. The CDR3 spans 15 residues.

This clonotype has ten or more counts. This sequence joins TRBV5-1 and TRBJ1-3; D ambiguous. Deletions cut 4 bases from V and 5 bases from J, with 16 bases between. Germline V CDR1 and CDR2: SGHRS, YFSETQ. This CDR3 contains 15 residues. The CDR3 protein is CASSPMMGLRNTIYF. CDR3 sequence (DNA): TGCGCCAGCAGCCCCATGATGGGCCTAAGAAACACCATATATTTT.

At least ten counts were recorded for this clonotype. J is TRBJ2-7 and V is TRBV6-5; perhaps TRBD1 as D (5 bases). This CDR3 is built from 12 residues. V was cut by 0 bases and J by 7 bases, with 7 bases left in between. CDR1 MNHEY and CDR2 SVGAGI come from the germline V gene. The DNA of the CDR3 is TGTGCCAGCAGTTACTCTCGGACAGAGCAGTACTTC. Translating it yields CASSYSRTEQYF.

As for this clonotype: A much larger clone differs by one base, so this may be a read error. The V and J genes are TRBV6-5 and TRBJ2-5; no reliable D call. This CDR3 region has 13 residues. CDR1 and CDR2 (germline): MNHEY, SVGAGI. In nucleotides, the CDR3 is TGTGCCAGCAGTCGAGGACCCGGAGAGACCAAGTACTTC. Protein sequence: CASSRGPGETKYF.

The V gene is TRBV27, the J gene TRBJ1-5; possibly TRBD1 for D (6 bases). Germline CDR1 reads MNHEY; CDR2 reads SMNVEV (reference sequence). Trimming left V 4 bases short and J 5 bases short, with 18 bases between. CDR3 length: 16 residues. For the CDR3, the DNA is TGTGCCAGCAGTTCCCGGGGGGGGGGGCTCGATCAGCCCCAGCATTTT. Amino acid sequence: CASSSRGGGLDQPQHF.

This clonotype was detected ten times or more. This chain joins TRBV6-5 and TRBJ2-7; maybe TRBD1 (5 bases). The CDR3 runs to 16 residues. Germline CDR1 and CDR2: MNHEY and SVGAGI. Trimming took 3 bases from V and 0 from J, leaving 15 bases between them. Here the CDR3 DNA reads TGTGCCAGCAGTTATTTAGGGGCAGGAGTCTCCTACGAGCAGTACTTC. Encoded protein: CASSYLGAGVSYEQYF.

The chain couples TRBV9 to TRBJ2-6; tentative D call: TRBD1 (6 bases). The V gene's germline CDR1 is SGDLS and CDR2 YYNGEE. The CDR3 length is 15 residues. V was shortened by 4 bases and J by 3 bases, with 11 bases between the two germline ends. This CDR3 is CASSPRGFGANVLTF. CDR3 nucleotides: TGTGCCAGCAGCCCTAGGGGGTTTGGGGCCAACGTCCTGACTTTC. The full variable domain, with the rest looked up from reference TRBV9 and TRBJ2-6, is DSGVTQTPKHLITATGQRVTLRCSPRSGDLSVYWYQQSLDQGLQFLIQYYNGEERAKGNILERFSAQQFPDLHSELNLSSLELGDSALYFCASSPRGFGANVLTFGAGSRLTVL.

This clonotype has at least ten counts. The chain uses TRBV7-9 and TRBJ1-2; TRBD1 matches at 7 bases. CDR1 and CDR2 (germline): SEHNR, FQNEAQ (reference sequence). With V trimmed by 5 bases and J by 1 base, 7 bases remained unmatched. CDR3 length: 15 residues. This CDR3 is CASSGRQGGNYGYTF. Written as DNA, the CDR3 is TGTGCCAGCAGCGGGAGACAGGGCGGTAACTATGGCTACACCTTC.

This clonotype has ten or more counts. The rearrangement uses TRBV9 and TRBJ2-5, with no clear D. The CDR3 sequence is 14 residues long. V gave up 6 bases and J gave up 1 base, with 13 bases separating them. Germline loops: CDR1 SGDLS, CDR2 YYNGEE. In nucleotides, the CDR3 is TGTGCCAGCAACCAACGGGCGTTCCAAGAGACCCAGTACTTC. Its protein product is CASNQRAFQETQYF.

Many counts were recorded for this clonotype. The chain is built from TRBV6-5 and TRBJ1-2; weak D call: TRBD1 (6 bases). V lost 2 bases and J 6 bases, leaving 10 bases between the germline ends. The CDR3 contains 13 residues. The germline V gene encodes CDR1 MNHEY and CDR2 SVGAGI. The CDR3 is CASSYQQGNGYTF. In nucleotides, the CDR3 is TGTGCCAGCAGTTACCAACAGGGAAATGGCTACACCTTC.

This clonotype has at least ten counts. The rearrangement uses TRBV12-3 or TRBV12-4 and TRBJ2-2; D is tentatively TRBD1 or TRBD2 (5 bases each). Trimming took off 7 bases at V and 1 base at J, with 13 bases between the two ends. There are 15 residues in the CDR3. The CDR3 loop reads CASNSGTGNTGELFF. The CDR3, as DNA: TGTGCCAGCAACTCCGGGACGGGGAACACCGGGGAGCTGTTTTTT.

The V and J genes are TRBV5-5 and TRBJ1-5; D is possibly TRBD1 (5 bases). The CDR3 length is 16 residues. Germline CDR1 SGHKS, CDR2 YYEKEE (reference sequence). V was trimmed by 3 bases and J by 4 bases, leaving 17 bases between them. Written as DNA, the CDR3 is TGTGCCAGCAGCTCGGTGCGGGACCCCCGTAATCAGCCCCAGCATTTT. It translates to CASSSVRDPRNQPQHF.

This clonotype was counted many times. This rearrangement joins TRBV15 to TRBJ2-2, with TRBD2 matching over 7 bases. V was pared by 1 base and J by 0 bases, with 2 bases of the junction left unmatched. The V gene's germline CDR1 is LNHNV and CDR2 YYDKDF (reference sequence). The CDR3 length is 16 residues. DNA for the CDR3: TGTGCCACCAGCAGAGTGGCGGGGGCGAACACCGGGGAGCTGTTTTTT. The encoded protein is CATSRVAGANTGELFF.

This clonotype appeared many times. The V and J genes are TRBV6-1 and TRBJ2-7; D call uncertain. The CDR3 runs 13 residues. V was clipped by 5 bases and J by 3 bases, with 11 bases between them. From germline, CDR1 is MNHNS and CDR2 SASEGT. The CDR3 loop reads CASSLGSLYEQYF. The CDR3 region has the DNA TGTGCCAGCAGTCTCGGCTCTCTCTACGAGCAGTACTTC.

This clonotype appeared many times. The CDR3 DNA is TGTGCCAGCAGTTTCAGCATGGGGGGGCTCGGCACCGGGGAGCTGTTTTTT. Residues: CASSFSMGGLGTGELFF. V usage is TRBV12-3 or TRBV12-4 and J usage is TRBJ2-2, with TRBD2 as a possible D gene (7 bases). The V and J ends lost 3 bases and 4 bases respectively, with 18 bases between them. This CDR3 region has 17 residues.

This clonotype was observed many times. V is TRBV12-3 or TRBV12-4 and J is TRBJ2-2, with unresolved D. This CDR3 contains 15 residues. V was shortened by 7 bases and J by 0 bases, with 12 bases between the two germline ends. The CDR3 reads CASNRHPTNTGELFF. Here the CDR3 DNA reads TGTGCCAGCAACCGACACCCAACGAACACCGGGGAGCTGTTTTTT.

This clonotype has ten or more counts. The chain links TRBV19 to TRBJ1-6, with D maybe TRBD1 (5 bases). Germline assignment: CDR1 LNHDA and CDR2 SQIVND (reference sequence). The CDR3 spans 13 residues. The V gene lost 7 bases and the J gene lost 6 bases, with 10 bases spanning the gap. CDR3 DNA sequence: TGTGCCAGTATAGGACAAACTAATTCACCCCTCCACTTT. It encodes CASIGQTNSPLHF. Based on the CDR3 plus reference TRBV19 and TRBJ1-6, the full variable domain is DGGITQSPKYLFRKEGQNVTLSCEQNLNHDAMYWYRQDPGQGLRLIYYSQIVNDFQKGDIAEGYSVSREKKESFPLTVTSAQKNPTAFYLCASIGQTNSPLHFGNGTRLTVT.

This clonotype was counted only a few times. The chain carries TRBV3-1 and TRBJ2-2; no firm D call. Germline loops: CDR1 LGHDT, CDR2 YNNKEL (reference sequence). Trimming left V 0 bases short and J 4 bases short, with 0 bases between. There are 12 residues in the CDR3. CDR3 sequence: CASSQDTGELFF. DNA of the CDR3: TGTGCCAGCAGCCAAGACACCGGGGAGCTGTTTTTT.

This clonotype was recorded many times. This chain connects TRBV20-1 to TRBJ1-5, with 10 bases that match TRBD1. The germline V gene has CDR1 DFQATT and CDR2 SNEGSKA (reference sequence). The length of the CDR3 is 13 residues. The junction had 5 bases not matched to a gene; V was cut back by 5 bases and J by 7 bases. CDR3 region: CSALTGGGQPQHF. Here the CDR3 DNA reads TGCAGTGCTCTGACAGGGGGCGGGCAGCCCCAGCATTTT.